In this sample, the clone carrying this TCR beta chain turned up a few times. This specimen comes from a study of cytomegalovirus exposure and HLA in healthy donors. The PCR had 60 Vbeta and 13 Jbeta primers. The method was immunoSEQ multiplex PCR; TCRdb's version includes in-frame clones alone and lacks a portion of them. The profile shows 95,000 to 150,000 clones, around 81% of them singletons. Trimming stripped 5 bases from V and 1 base from J, with 11 bases between. CDR1 MNHEY and CDR2 SVGAGI come from the germline V gene. The CDR3 totals 14 residues. Material: PBMCs. The clonotype was recovered from a woman aged 40 to 49 in good health and CMV-seronegative. V gene TRBV6-5 combines with J gene TRBJ1-1, with no clear D. The chain's CDR3 is CASSPTVGNTEAFF. The CDR3 DNA reads TGTGCCAGCAGTCCAACAGTAGGGAACACTGAAGCTTTCTTT.